This T cell receptor beta chain was sequenced during a study of blood T cell repertoires in COVID-19. Authors' processing steps: How many nucleated cells were present was estimated from reference gene primer amplification. Libraries were prepared by immunoSEQ multiplex PCR; TCRdb keeps only in-frame clonotypes and omits some of them. V, J and clone size were drawn from that table, and D and trimming were deduced from the DNA. The repertoire consists of about 130,000 clones, with about 80% occurring once and the leading ten covering less than 20%. This CDR3 is built from 16 residues. V gave up 4 bases and J gave up 2 bases; unmatched junction bases: 5. Germline V gives CDR1 KGHSH, CDR2 LQKENI.

Source material: peripheral blood. The TCR originated in a woman aged 45-65 years with acute or convalescent COVID-19. The chain carries TRBV18 and TRBJ1-5, with 10 bases that match TRBD1. DNA for the CDR3: TGTGCCAGCTCACGGACAGGGGGTCAAGGCAATCAGCCCCAGCATTTT. Its protein product is CASSRTGGQGNQPQHF.